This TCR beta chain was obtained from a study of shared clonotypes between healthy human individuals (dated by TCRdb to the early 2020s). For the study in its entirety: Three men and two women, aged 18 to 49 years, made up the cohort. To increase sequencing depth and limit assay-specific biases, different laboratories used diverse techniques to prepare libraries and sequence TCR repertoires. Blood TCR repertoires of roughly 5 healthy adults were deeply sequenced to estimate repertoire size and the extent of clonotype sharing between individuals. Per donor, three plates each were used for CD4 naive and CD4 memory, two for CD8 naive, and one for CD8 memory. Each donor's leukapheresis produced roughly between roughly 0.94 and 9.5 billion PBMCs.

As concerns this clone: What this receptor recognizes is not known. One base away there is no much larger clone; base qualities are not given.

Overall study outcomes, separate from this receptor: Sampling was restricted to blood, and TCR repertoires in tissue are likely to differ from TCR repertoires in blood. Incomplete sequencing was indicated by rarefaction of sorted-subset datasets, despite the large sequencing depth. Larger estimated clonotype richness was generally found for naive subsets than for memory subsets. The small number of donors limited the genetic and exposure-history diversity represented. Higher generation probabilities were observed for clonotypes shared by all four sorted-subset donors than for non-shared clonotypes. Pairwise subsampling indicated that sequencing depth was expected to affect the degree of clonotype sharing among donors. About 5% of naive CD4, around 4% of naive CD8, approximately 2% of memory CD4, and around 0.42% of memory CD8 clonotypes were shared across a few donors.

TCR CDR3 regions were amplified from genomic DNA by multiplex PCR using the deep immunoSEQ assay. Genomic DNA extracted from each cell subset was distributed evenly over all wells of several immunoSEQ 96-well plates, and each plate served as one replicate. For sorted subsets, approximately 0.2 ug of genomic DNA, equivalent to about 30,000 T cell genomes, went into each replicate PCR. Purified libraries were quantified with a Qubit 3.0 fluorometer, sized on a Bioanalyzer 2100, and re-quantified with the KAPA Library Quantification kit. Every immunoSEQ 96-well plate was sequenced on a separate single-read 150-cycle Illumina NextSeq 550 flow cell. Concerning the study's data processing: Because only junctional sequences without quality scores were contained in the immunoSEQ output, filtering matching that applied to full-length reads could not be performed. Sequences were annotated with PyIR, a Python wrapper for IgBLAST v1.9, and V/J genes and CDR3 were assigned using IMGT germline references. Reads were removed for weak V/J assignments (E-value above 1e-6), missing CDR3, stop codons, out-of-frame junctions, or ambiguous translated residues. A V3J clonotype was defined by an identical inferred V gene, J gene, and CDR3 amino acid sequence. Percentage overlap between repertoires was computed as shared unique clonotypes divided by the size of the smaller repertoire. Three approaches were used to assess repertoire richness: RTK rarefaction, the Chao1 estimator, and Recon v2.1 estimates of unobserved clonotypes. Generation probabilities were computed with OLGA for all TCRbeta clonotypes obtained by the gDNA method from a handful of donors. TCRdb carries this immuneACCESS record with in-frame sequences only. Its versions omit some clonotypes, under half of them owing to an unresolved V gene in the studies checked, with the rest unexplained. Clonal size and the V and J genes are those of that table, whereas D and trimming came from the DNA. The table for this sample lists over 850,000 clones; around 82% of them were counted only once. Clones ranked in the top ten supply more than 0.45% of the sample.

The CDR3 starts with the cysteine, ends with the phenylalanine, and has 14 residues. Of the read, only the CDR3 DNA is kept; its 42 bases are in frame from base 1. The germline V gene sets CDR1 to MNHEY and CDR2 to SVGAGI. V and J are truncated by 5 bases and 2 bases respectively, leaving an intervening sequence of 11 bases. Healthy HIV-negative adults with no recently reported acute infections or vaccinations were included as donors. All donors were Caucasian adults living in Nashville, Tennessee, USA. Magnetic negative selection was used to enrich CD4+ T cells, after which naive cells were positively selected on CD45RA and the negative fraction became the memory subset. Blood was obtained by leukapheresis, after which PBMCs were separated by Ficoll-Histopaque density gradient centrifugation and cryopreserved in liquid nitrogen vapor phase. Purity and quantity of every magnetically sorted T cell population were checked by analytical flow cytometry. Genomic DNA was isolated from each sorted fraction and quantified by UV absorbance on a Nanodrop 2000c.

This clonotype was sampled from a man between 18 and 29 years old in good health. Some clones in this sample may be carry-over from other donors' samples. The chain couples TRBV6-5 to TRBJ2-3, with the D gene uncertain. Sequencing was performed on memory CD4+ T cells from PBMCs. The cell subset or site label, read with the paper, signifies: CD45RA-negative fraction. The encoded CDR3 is CASSATLSTDTQYF. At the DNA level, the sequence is TGTGCCAGCAGTGCCACGTTGTCCACAGATACGCAGTATTTT.